This TCR beta chain was captured in a study of OX40 agonist ivuxolimab in advanced cancers. Study-level background: Dosing consisted of intravenous ivuxolimab at 0.01 to 10 mg/kg every 2 weeks.

TCRdb's table, derived via immunoSEQ multiplex PCR, lists solely in-frame clones and lacks some. The sample records tens of thousands of clones, about 81% being singletons. Patients were ruled out by autoimmune disease history or systemic immunosuppression. V dropped 5 bases and J dropped 1 base, with 11 bases sitting between them. CDR3 length equals 14 residues. CDR1 and CDR2 from the germline V gene are MGHDK and SYGVNS. The sequence derives from an adult with an advanced solid tumor such as melanoma, head and neck, liver or kidney cancer. The chain couples TRBV25-1 to TRBJ1-1, with D uncertain. The sample here was CD4+ or CD8+ T cells sorted from blood, taken in a trial of the OX40 agonist ivuxolimab. The CDR3 here is CASSNRVENTEAFF. CDR3 coding DNA: TGTGCCAGCAGTAACCGGGTCGAGAACACTGAAGCTTTCTTT.